Following are 28 T cell receptor beta chains from one sample sequenced in a study of beta chain features in type 1 diabetes. The investigators reverse transcribed all of the isolated RNA, so they sequenced expressed TCRB transcripts. Clones were read by immunoSEQ multiplex PCR, and TCRdb kept only the in-frame ones, dropping some. Found here are approximately 140,000 clones, around a tenth of them singletons; the top ten hold 0.5% to 0.65%. Input material: central memory CD4+ T cells from blood. The receptor set was obtained from a woman between 40 and 55 years old in good health.

The table lists this clone with a few counts. J is TRBJ1-1 and V is TRBV7-9; no reliable D call. With 4 bases removed from V and 5 bases from J, the gap between germline ends came to 11 bases. Germline values: CDR1 SEHNR, CDR2 FQNEAQ (reference sequence). There are 13 residues in the CDR3. CDR3 sequence reads: CASSSEQLTEAFF. The CDR3 coding sequence is TGTGCCAGCAGCTCAGAACAGTTGACTGAAGCTTTCTTT.

Only a few counts were recorded for this clone. The chain joins TRBV19 to TRBJ1-1; D possibly corresponds to TRBD1 (6 bases). Germline V CDR1 and CDR2: LNHDA, SQIVND (reference sequence). This CDR3 has 13 residues. V gave up 6 bases and J gave up 9 bases, with 17 bases separating them. CDR3 coding DNA: TGTGCCAGTAGGACCAGACAGGTCCACCAAGCTTTCTTT. It encodes CASRTRQVHQAFF.

This clone was detected a few times. V and J are TRBV10-2 and TRBJ1-2; perhaps TRBD1 as D (6 bases). Trimming stripped 0 bases from V and 4 bases from J, with 9 bases between. CDR1 WSHSY and CDR2 SAAADI come from the germline V gene. The CDR3 has 14 residues. CDR3 sequence reads: CASSESGATYGYTF. CDR3 DNA sequence: TGCGCCAGCAGTGAGTCGGGGGCTACCTATGGCTACACCTTC.

The chain carries TRBV5-4 and TRBJ1-3; D is undetermined. The germline CDR1 and CDR2 sequences are SGHNT and YYREEE (reference sequence). Trimming cost V 0 bases and J 0 bases, with 10 bases left between them. CDR3 length: 16 amino acids. CDR3 in amino acids: CASSLAAGPSGNTIYF. DNA of the CDR3: TGTGCCAGCAGCTTGGCTGCGGGCCCCTCTGGAAACACCATATATTTT.

The chain links TRBV5-1 to TRBJ1-1; perhaps TRBD1 as D (6 bases). Germline V gives CDR1 SGHRS, CDR2 YFSETQ. The V and J ends lost 3 bases and 0 bases respectively, with 9 bases between them. The CDR3 length is 14 residues. The CDR3 region has the DNA TGCGCCAGCAGCTCACAGGGACTGAACACTGAAGCTTTCTTT. Translating gives CASSSQGLNTEAFF.

This rearrangement joins TRBV5-1 to TRBJ1-2; 8 nucleotides line up with TRBD1. V gave up 0 bases and J gave up 6 bases; unmatched junction bases: 4. This CDR3 is 14 amino acids long. Germline CDR1 is SGHRS and CDR2 is YFSETQ. The CDR3 spells CASSLGGQANGYTF. In DNA form, the CDR3 reads TGCGCCAGCAGCTTGGGGGGACAGGCAAATGGCTACACCTTC.

Regarding this clone: A read error may account for a junction end that differs from germline. This chain uses TRBV7-7 with TRBJ2-5, with D possibly being TRBD2 (5 bases). From germline, CDR1 is SSHAT and CDR2 FNYEAQ (reference sequence). This CDR3 contains 13 residues. The CDR3 bases are TGTGCTAGCAGCGTCGGGGTCCAAGAGACCCAGTACTTC. This translates into CASSVGVQETQYF. The complete variable domain, with remaining parts taken from reference TRBV7-7 and TRBJ2-5, reads GAGVSQSPRYKVTKRGQDVTLRCDPISSHATLYWYQQALGQGPEFLTYFNYEAQPDKSGLPSDRFSAERPEGSISTLTIQRTEQRDSAMYRCASSVGVQETQYFGPGTRLLVL.

This clone occurred a few times. This rearrangement joins TRBV4-2 to TRBJ2-1, with D possibly TRBD2 on 6 matching bases. The V gene lost 1 base and the J gene lost 2 bases, with 15 bases spanning the gap. The CDR3 totals 17 residues. CDR1 and CDR2 (germline): LGHNA, YNFKEQ. DNA of the CDR3: TGTGCCAGCAGCCAAGGATCCCAGCGGGCTACCTACAATGAGCAGTTCTTC. Translated: CASSQGSQRATYNEQFF.

This clone was counted a few times. V and J are TRBV5-1 and TRBJ2-3; D possibly corresponds to TRBD2 (6 bases). V was pared by 0 bases and J by 2 bases, with 16 bases between. The CDR3 covers 17 residues. The germline V gene has CDR1 SGHRS and CDR2 YFSETQ. CDR3 sequence (DNA): TGCGCCAGCAGCTTGGGCCAGGGACTGTGGGACACAGATACGCAGTATTTT. Translating it yields CASSLGQGLWDTDTQYF. Drawing the rest from reference TRBV5-1 and TRBJ2-3, the complete variable domain is KAGVTQTPRYLIKTRGQQVTLSCSPISGHRSVSWYQQTPGQGLQFLFEYFSETQRNKGNFPGRFSGRQFSNSRSEMNVSTLELGDSALYLCASSLGQGLWDTDTQYFGPGTRLTVL.

V usage is TRBV19 and J usage is TRBJ1-2; no definite D call. Germline CDR1 reads LNHDA; CDR2 reads SQIVND (reference sequence). The CDR3 loop spans 14 amino acids. V was shortened by 3 bases and J by 3 bases, with 11 bases between the two germline ends. CDR3 sequence (DNA): TGTGCCAGTAGTATGCCAGGCTTGGACTATGGCTACACCTTC. Translating gives CASSMPGLDYGYTF. Full variable domain (missing parts from reference TRBV19 and TRBJ1-2): DGGITQSPKYLFRKEGQNVTLSCEQNLNHDAMYWYRQDPGQGLRLIYYSQIVNDFQKGDIAEGYSVSREKKESFPLTVTSAQKNPTAFYLCASSMPGLDYGYTFGSGTRLTVV.

This clone was seen a few times. The rearrangement uses TRBV7-6 and TRBJ2-3, with 10 positions matching TRBD1. Germline lookup yields CDR1 SGHVS and CDR2 FNYEAQ. V lost 3 bases to trimming and J lost 3 bases; unmatched junction nucleotides: 3. This CDR3 is 15 amino acids long. CDR3 nucleotide sequence: TGTGCCAGCAGCTTTCGACAGGGGGCTACAGATACGCAGTATTTT. It is translated as CASSFRQGATDTQYF.

This clone has just a few counts. This chain uses TRBV28 with TRBJ1-2, with D possibly TRBD1 on 5 matching bases. CDR3 length: 14 amino acids. Germline V gene lookup returns CDR1 MDHEN and CDR2 SYDVKM. The V end was cut by 8 bases, the J end by 2 bases, with 15 bases between. CDR3 loop: CASSTRGENYGYTF. CDR3 in DNA: TGTGCCAGCTCCACCCGGGGGGAAAACTATGGCTACACCTTC.

There are a few counts of this clone. The chain couples TRBV7-2 to TRBJ2-5; D possibly corresponds to TRBD2 (7 bases). The germline gives CDR1 SGHTA, CDR2 FQGNSA. CDR3 length: 16 amino acids. Deletions cut 4 bases from V and 7 bases from J, with 22 bases between. The CDR3 region has the DNA TGTGCCAGCAGCTCCCCAGGGGCGGGGGCCAAAGGGACCCAGTACTTC. Translation gives CASSSPGAGAKGTQYF.

This clone was seen only a few times. The chain uses TRBV2 and TRBJ1-2; 7 positions match TRBD1. The germline V gene encodes CDR1 SNHLY and CDR2 FYNNEI. This CDR3 contains 15 residues. V lost 6 bases to trimming and J lost 1 base; unmatched junction nucleotides: 8. CDR3 residues: CASSADRRYNYGYTF. As DNA, the CDR3 is TGTGCCAGCAGCGCGGACAGGCGATATAACTATGGCTACACCTTC.

This clone showed up many times. The V and J genes are TRBV6-4 and TRBJ2-1; 7 bases are shared with TRBD1. Germline CDR1 MRHNA, CDR2 SNTAGT. The CDR3 spans 13 residues. Losses at the gene ends were 4 bases for V and 4 bases for J; bases not matched to a gene: 1. CDR3 DNA sequence: TGTGCCAGCAGTGCGGGACAGTACAATGAGCAGTTCTTC. Translated: CASSAGQYNEQFF.

This clone was detected a few times. As DNA, the CDR3 is TGCGCCAGCAGCAAAAACCCGGACGGGGGTGCCACCGGGGAGCTGTTTTTT. Translation: CASSKNPDGGATGELFF. The genes are TRBV4-1 and TRBJ2-2, with D maybe TRBD2 (6 bases). The CDR3 is made up of 17 amino acids. Trimming stripped 5 bases from V and 4 bases from J, with 20 bases between. Germline V gives CDR1 MGHRA, CDR2 YSYEKL.

This clone turned up a few times. This chain joins TRBV4-3 and TRBJ1-2; 9 nucleotides line up with TRBD1. V was clipped by 4 bases and J by 0 bases; unmatched bases: 3. The CDR3 runs 15 residues. The germline CDR1 and CDR2 sequences are LGHNA and YSLEER. In DNA form, the CDR3 reads TGCGCCAGCAGCCGGGGGGACAGGGCTAACTATGGCTACACCTTC. Residues: CASSRGDRANYGYTF.

The chain recombines TRBV4-2 with TRBJ2-3; 8 bases agree with TRBD2. Trimming cost V 10 bases and J 4 bases; bases outside gene matches: 16. The CDR3 loop spans 16 amino acids. The germline V gene encodes CDR1 LGHNA and CDR2 YNFKEQ. In DNA form, the CDR3 reads TGTGCCACCCAACCTTTACCACGGGGGGGCCCAGATACGCAGTATTTT. It is translated as CATQPLPRGGPDTQYF.

This clone was picked up a small number of times. The chain carries TRBV11-2 and TRBJ2-2; possibly TRBD1 for D (5 bases). Germline V gene lookup returns CDR1 SGHAT and CDR2 FQNNGV. Trimming stripped 0 bases from V and 6 bases from J, with 8 bases between. The CDR3 runs to 14 residues. In DNA, the CDR3 is TGTGCCAGCAGCTTAGACGGCAGGGCCGGGGAGCTGTTTTTT. This encodes CASSLDGRAGELFF.

This clone occurred a few times. The V and J genes are TRBV11-1 and TRBJ1-1; 7 nucleotides align to TRBD1. Germline CDR1 reads SGHAT; CDR2 reads FQDESV (reference sequence). The CDR3 has 17 residues. The V gene end was trimmed by 3 bases and the J gene end by 1 base; junction bases not matched to a gene: 11. The CDR3, as DNA: TGTGCCAGCAGCTTGGTTGGGACAGCGACCGGGAACACTGAAGCTTTCTTT. It codes for CASSLVGTATGNTEAFF.

Only a few counts were recorded for this clone. The rearrangement links TRBV11-2 to TRBJ1-1; D is possibly TRBD1 (5 bases). Germline lookup yields CDR1 SGHAT and CDR2 FQNNGV. V dropped 1 base and J dropped 4 bases, with 13 bases sitting between them. This CDR3 region has 15 residues. The CDR3 DNA follows: TGTGCCAGCAGCTTAGTTGTAGGGGTGGGCACTGAAGCTTTCTTT. Its protein product is CASSLVVGVGTEAFF.

The V and J genes are TRBV19 and TRBJ2-1, with a possible D match to TRBD1 (5 bases). Germline V gene sequence: CDR1 LNHDA, CDR2 SQIVND (reference sequence). Trimming removed 8 bases at V and 7 bases at J, with 15 bases between. This CDR3 region has 13 residues. The CDR3 DNA follows: TGTGCCAGTCTGGAAAGTCCAGGGAATGAGCAGTTCTTC. This sequence encodes CASLESPGNEQFF.

This clone was observed a handful of times. The V and J genes are TRBV5-1 and TRBJ1-2; 11 nucleotides line up with TRBD1. V shed 4 bases, J shed 5 bases, and the junction held 4 bases outside the gene matches. This CDR3 is built from 14 residues. CDR1 is SGHRS, CDR2 YFSETQ, per germline. CDR3 bases: TGCGCCAGCAGCCCGAGGGACAGGGGGTATGGCTACACCTTC. Protein: CASSPRDRGYGYTF.

At least ten counts were recorded for this clone. The chain is built from TRBV11-2 and TRBJ2-5; 9 nucleotides line up with TRBD1. Germline V gene sequence: CDR1 SGHAT, CDR2 FQNNGV. With 5 bases clipped from V and 7 bases from J, the junction kept 8 bases outside the gene matches. The CDR3 spans 14 residues. CDR3 sequence: CASSRRTGEGTQYF. CDR3 in DNA: TGTGCCAGCAGCCGGAGGACAGGGGAAGGGACCCAGTACTTC.

V usage is TRBV5-1 and J usage is TRBJ2-3, with 10 bases identical to TRBD2. CDR3 length equals 17 residues. Losses at the gene ends were 0 bases for V and 5 bases for J; bases not matched to a gene: 9. Germline V CDR1 and CDR2: SGHRS, YFSETQ. The chain's CDR3 is CASSLAAITSGEDTQYF. CDR3 in DNA: TGCGCCAGCAGCTTGGCTGCGATTACTAGCGGGGAAGATACGCAGTATTTT.

This chain links TRBV5-6 with TRBJ2-3; weak D call: TRBD1 (6 bases). This CDR3 spans 16 amino acids. From germline, CDR1 is SGHDT and CDR2 YYEEEE. V was clipped by 0 bases and J by 4 bases, with 15 bases between them. In DNA, the CDR3 is TGTGCCAGCAGCTTGGTTGCAGGGGTTGGAGCAGATACGCAGTATTTT. It translates to CASSLVAGVGADTQYF.

This clone came up a few times. The chain is built from TRBV9 and TRBJ1-2; a possible D gene is TRBD1 (5 bases). The CDR3 extends over 13 amino acids. The germline CDR1 and CDR2 sequences are SGDLS and YYNGEE. Trimming removed 3 bases from V and 7 bases from J, with 13 bases in between. CDR3 amino acids: CASSAGTGGGYTF. CDR3 bases: TGTGCCAGCAGCGCCGGGACGGGGGGTGGCTACACCTTC.

This clone showed up just a few times. The rearrangement uses TRBV29-1 and TRBJ1-1, with TRBD1 identical over 7 bases. There are 12 residues in the CDR3. Trimming at V came to 6 bases and at J to 6 bases, leaving 7 bases not matched to a gene. In germline, CDR1 is SQVTM, CDR2 ANQGSEA. This chain's CDR3 is CSVQGSGAEAFF. The DNA for the CDR3 is TGCAGCGTACAGGGGAGTGGGGCTGAAGCTTTCTTT.